This T cell receptor beta chain was identified during a study of T cell repertoires in cytomegalovirus infection. In the study overall: The study used recently identified HLA-C-restricted and well-studied HLA-B-restricted CMV epitopes. Evidence of both CMV infection and a matching HLA type came from public TCR beta signatures.

Note on this clonotype: The antigen is not known.

From the reads, TCRdb called clonotypes with MiXCR, one entry per CDR3 protein. The sample lists about 500,000 distinct CDR3 sequences, 33% occurring once. Points from the study as a whole: The cumulative frequency of public TCR beta families identified carriers of CMV plus the relevant HLA.

The sequence came from a human donor in good health (CMV status not recorded). Some clones in this sample may be carry-over from other donors' samples. The sample in question was cultured PBMCs, obtained from culture after CMV antigen stimulation.

Here the CDR3 reads CASSSRPRSGSKQETQYF. The CDR3 coding sequence is TGTGCCAGCAGCTCAAGGCCCAGGAGCGGGAGTAAGCAGGAGACCCAGTACTTC. The chain uses TRBV6-1 and TRBJ2-5; 8 bases are a match to TRBD2. Germline V gene lookup returns CDR1 MNHNS and CDR2 SASEGT. V lost 6 bases to trimming and J lost 5 bases; unmatched junction nucleotides: 20. The CDR3 covers 18 residues.